This T cell receptor (beta chain) was identified during a study of T cells in Graves' hyperthyroidism and ophthalmopathy. Clinical symptoms, serum thyroxine, TRAb, thyroid ultrasound and orbital computed tomography informed diagnoses. Amplification of TCR beta CDR3 regions was performed using RNA transcripts as template. First-round RT-PCR of the TCR CDR3 relied on the HTBI primer set. TCRdb passed the multiplex PCR reads through MiXCR, listing each CDR3 protein once. This table holds 300,000 to 350,000 distinct CDR3 sequences, approximately 14% found once. This clonotype occurred many times. With 6 bases removed from V and 9 bases from J, the gap between germline ends came to 21 bases. The CDR3 loop spans 15 amino acids. CDR1 is MNHNS, CDR2 SASEGT, per germline.

The V gene is TRBV6-1, the J gene TRBJ1-5; D may be TRBD1 (5 bases). Sample: blood. The source of this sequence is a woman younger than 45 with Graves' hyperthyroidism. CDR3 sequence (DNA): TGTGCCAGCAGGCAGACAGAACCCCTAGGCCGGCCCCAGCATTTT. This gives the protein CASRQTEPLGRPQHF.